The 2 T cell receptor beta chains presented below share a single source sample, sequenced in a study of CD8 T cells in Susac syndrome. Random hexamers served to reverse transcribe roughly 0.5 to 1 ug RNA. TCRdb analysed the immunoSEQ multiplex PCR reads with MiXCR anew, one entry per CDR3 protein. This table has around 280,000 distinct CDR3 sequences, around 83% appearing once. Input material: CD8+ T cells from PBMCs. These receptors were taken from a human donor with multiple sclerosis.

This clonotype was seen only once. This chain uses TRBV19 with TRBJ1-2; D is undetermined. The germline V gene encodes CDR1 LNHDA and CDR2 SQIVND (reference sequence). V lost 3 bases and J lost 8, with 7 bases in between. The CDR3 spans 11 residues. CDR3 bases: TGTGCCAGTAGTATGACGTGGGGCTACACCTTC. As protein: CASSMTWGYTF.

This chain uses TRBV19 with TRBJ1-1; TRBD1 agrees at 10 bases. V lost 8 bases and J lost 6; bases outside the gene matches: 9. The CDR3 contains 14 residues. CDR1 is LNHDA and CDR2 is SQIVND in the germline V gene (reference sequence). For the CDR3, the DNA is TGTGCCAGTTTCTCCGGGACAGGGGTGTCTGAAGCTTTCTTT. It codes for CASFSGTGVSEAFF.